This entry lists 29 T cell receptor beta chains sequenced from one sample in a study of cytomegalovirus exposure and HLA in healthy donors. PCR involved 60 Vbeta and 13 Jbeta primers. Only in-frame clones appear in the TCRdb table, and some are missing; sequencing was by immunoSEQ multiplex PCR. Of about 92,000 clones detected, 55% to 75% appear once; the ten largest clones hold more than 2.5%. Material: PBMCs. The receptor set was obtained from a man aged 50-60 years in good health and CMV-seronegative.

In regard to this clone: Without the conserved terminal phenylalanine or tryptophan, this CDR3 likely stems from a read error. It is unclear where the CDR3 begins or ends on the DNA, so no DNA is shown, and the CDR3 is as TCRdb lists it. The CDR3 protein is CASSLDRPEALV. The chain couples TRBV7-9 to TRBJ1-1; TRBD1 reflects the table's D call only, with no check against the DNA. Germline V gene data show CDR1 as SEHNR and CDR2 as FQNEAQ (reference sequence). Ends included, the CDR3 has 12 residues.

The V and J genes are TRBV30 and TRBJ2-2; 15 bases are shared with TRBD2. After removal of 0 bases from V and 0 bases from J, the junction contained 8 bases not matched to a gene. This CDR3 comprises 20 residues. Germline V CDR1 and CDR2: GTSNPN, SVGIG (reference sequence). CDR3 amino acids: CAWSVLGLAGGLTNTGELFF. CDR3 nucleotides: TGTGCCTGGAGTGTTTTGGGACTAGCGGGAGGTTTAACGAACACCGGGGAGCTGTTTTTT.

This sequence joins TRBV28 and TRBJ1-1; 9 bases are a match to TRBD1. J was trimmed by 4 bases and V by 5 bases; bases with no gene match: 5. The CDR3 runs to 14 residues. Per germline, CDR1 MDHEN and CDR2 SYDVKM. The CDR3 loop is CASSLGQGFTEAFF. Here the CDR3 DNA reads TGTGCCAGCAGTCTGGGACAGGGCTTCACTGAAGCTTTCTTT.

V usage is TRBV7-8 and J usage is TRBJ1-2, with TRBD1 matching 9 bases. With V trimmed by 5 bases and J by 7 bases, 8 bases remained unmatched. CDR3 length: 14 amino acids. Germline CDR1 reads SGHVS; CDR2 reads FQNEAQ. CDR3 sequence reads: CASSLNRGRGGYTF. The CDR3 DNA follows: TGTGCCAGCAGCCTCAACAGGGGGCGGGGTGGCTACACCTTC.

The chain's CDR3 is CASSPNGDNNQPQHF. CDR3 sequence (DNA): TGTGCCAGCAGTCCCAACGGGGACAACAATCAGCCCCAGCATTTT. The gene calls are TRBV6-5 and TRBJ1-5; possibly TRBD1 for D (6 bases). The V end was cut by 5 bases, the J end by 3 bases, with 14 bases between. Germline values: CDR1 MNHEY, CDR2 SVGAGI. The CDR3 has 15 residues.

Concerning this clone: Other DNA sequences of this sample code for an identical CDR3. CDR3 DNA sequence: TGTGCCAGCAGTCTCGACAGTTATGGCTACACCTTC. Its protein is CASSLDSYGYTF. J is TRBJ1-2 and V is TRBV28, with a tentative D call TRBD1 (5 bases). This CDR3 has 12 residues. V was pared by 5 bases and J by 5 bases, with 9 bases between. CDR1 MDHEN and CDR2 SYDVKM come from the germline V gene.

This rearrangement joins TRBV7-8 to TRBJ1-1; 9 positions agree with TRBD1. Germline values: CDR1 SGHVS, CDR2 FQNEAQ. Trimming cost V 5 bases and J 6 bases; bases outside gene matches: 13. The CDR3 has 16 amino acids. CDR3 loop: CASSRVGTQGASEAFF. In DNA, the CDR3 is TGTGCCAGCAGCCGGGTCGGAACACAGGGGGCCTCTGAAGCTTTCTTT.

V usage is TRBV5-6 and J usage is TRBJ1-1, with TRBD1 matching over 7 bases. CDR1 is SGHDT, CDR2 YYEEEE, per germline. The ends lost 1 base at V and 5 bases at J; junction bases unmatched: 11. The CDR3 covers 16 residues. CDR3 nucleotides: TGTGCCAGCAGCTTGTTGCGGGGGGACAGAGGGACTGAAGCTTTCTTT. Translation: CASSLLRGDRGTEAFF.

The chain links TRBV9 to TRBJ2-5, with D hard to call. With 1 base removed from V and 1 base from J, the gap between germline ends came to 8 bases. The CDR3 loop spans 14 amino acids. Germline loops: CDR1 SGDLS, CDR2 YYNGEE. The CDR3 loop reads CASSVYGSQETQYF. The CDR3 DNA is TGTGCCAGCAGCGTATACGGGTCCCAAGAGACCCAGTACTTC. Together with reference TRBV9 and TRBJ2-5, the CDR3 gives the full variable domain: DSGVTQTPKHLITATGQRVTLRCSPRSGDLSVYWYQQSLDQGLQFLIQYYNGEERAKGNILERFSAQQFPDLHSELNLSSLELGDSALYFCASSVYGSQETQYFGPGTRLLVL.

The V and J genes are TRBV27 and TRBJ2-5, with D maybe TRBD2 (5 bases). The germline V gene has CDR1 MNHEY and CDR2 SMNVEV (reference sequence). Between the trimmed V and J ends, which lost 4 bases and 4 bases, there was a span of 19 bases. The CDR3 has 16 residues. Here the CDR3 reads CASSSYRTEERETQYF. The CDR3 DNA sequence: TGTGCCAGCAGTTCCTACCGGACTGAAGAAAGAGAGACCCAGTACTTC.

A word on this clone: Without the conserved terminal phenylalanine or tryptophan, this CDR3 likely stems from a read error. The chain links TRBV28 to TRBJ2-3; 7 nucleotides align to TRBD2. This CDR3 contains 15 residues. CDR1 is MDHEN and CDR2 is SYDVKM in the germline V gene. Trimming cost V 7 bases and J 1 base; bases outside gene matches: 8. The CDR3: CASTNSGYRTDTQYV. CDR3 sequence (DNA): TGTGCCAGCACCAATAGCGGGTATCGCACAGATACGCAGTATGTT.

CDR3 sequence reads: CSVEVLAGDNEQFF. The CDR3, as DNA: TGCAGCGTTGAAGTACTAGCGGGAGACAATGAGCAGTTCTTC. The genes are TRBV29-1 and TRBJ2-1; TRBD2 matches 11 bases. V shed 1 base and J 5 bases; nucleotides not matched to a gene: 1. This CDR3 region has 14 residues. Germline CDR1 SQVTM, CDR2 ANQGSEA.

This clone was seen only a few times. The chain recombines TRBV7-2 with TRBJ1-1; maybe TRBD1 (6 bases). From germline, CDR1 is SGHTA and CDR2 FQGNSA. There are 14 residues in the CDR3. The V and J ends lost 2 bases and 6 bases respectively, with 13 bases between them. CDR3 DNA: TGTGCCAGCAGCTTATACAGGGAGGGCTCTGAAGCTTTCTTT. Translated, it gives CASSLYREGSEAFF.

The rearrangement links TRBV11-3 to TRBJ2-2; D remains unclear. CDR1 SGHNT and CDR2 YENEEA come from the germline V gene. V lost 3 bases and J lost 4, with 9 bases in between. The CDR3 runs to 14 residues. The DNA of the CDR3 is TGTGCCAGCAGCTTCCTTGCGGCCACCGGGGAGCTGTTTTTT. Its protein is CASSFLAATGELFF.

The chain is built from TRBV5-1 and TRBJ1-2; TRBD1 agrees at 11 bases. The V segment lost 3 bases and the J segment 4 bases; nucleotides outside the gene matches: 5. The germline CDR1 and CDR2 sequences are SGHRS and YFSETQ. This CDR3 spans 15 amino acids. CDR3 nucleotides: TGCGCCAGCAGCTATACCGGGACAGGGGGCTATGGCTACACCTTC. This sequence encodes CASSYTGTGGYGYTF.

The chain uses TRBV30 and TRBJ1-1; D gene uncertain. CDR3 size: 13 residues. Trimming left V 1 base short and J 3 bases short, with 9 bases between. Germline CDR1 reads GTSNPN; CDR2 reads SVGIG (reference sequence). The CDR3 is CAWSGEADTEAFF. The CDR3 DNA reads as TGTGCCTGGAGTGGGGAAGCGGACACTGAAGCTTTCTTT.

This sequence joins TRBV6-1 and TRBJ1-4; possible D gene TRBD1, 5 bases. The length of the CDR3 is 13 residues. V was clipped by 8 bases and J by 0 bases, with 7 bases between them. Germline CDR1 reads MNHNS; CDR2 reads SASEGT. CDR3 protein: CASGQTTNEKLFF. CDR3 DNA: TGTGCCAGCGGACAAACAACTAATGAAAAACTGTTTTTT.

This clone appeared a few times. The rearrangement joins TRBV7-2 to TRBJ2-5, with D uncertain. V lost 1 base to trimming and J lost 5 bases, with 8 bases between them. Per germline, CDR1 SGHTA and CDR2 FQGNSA. This CDR3 spans 13 amino acids. For the CDR3, the DNA is TGTGCCAGCAGCTTAGAGCTCCGGGAGACCCAGTACTTC. Translation: CASSLELRETQYF.

This chain uses TRBV4-3 with TRBJ2-2, with 8 bases fitting TRBD1. Germline CDR1 and CDR2: LGHNA and YSLEER. V dropped 2 bases and J dropped 6; count of bases not matched to a gene: 8. This CDR3 is 16 amino acids long. The CDR3 sequence: CASSQLDRGNAGELFF. In DNA form, the CDR3 reads TGCGCCAGCAGCCAACTTGACAGGGGCAACGCCGGGGAGCTGTTTTTT.

V is TRBV30 and J is TRBJ1-4; TRBD1 matches 8 bases. This CDR3 is 17 amino acids long. Germline values: CDR1 GTSNPN, CDR2 SVGIG (reference sequence). V was clipped by 3 bases and J by 7 bases; unmatched bases: 16. CDR3: CAWSYNLGQGGGEKLFF. The CDR3 coding sequence is TGTGCCTGGAGCTATAACCTCGGACAGGGTGGCGGTGAAAAACTGTTTTTT.

The J gene is TRBJ1-1, the V gene TRBV6-5; tentatively, D is TRBD1 (6 bases). Looked up from germline, CDR1 is MNHEY and CDR2 is SVGAGI. V was trimmed by 4 bases and J by 0 bases, leaving 12 bases between them. This CDR3 is 15 amino acids long. In DNA, the CDR3 is TGTGCCAGCAGTTCCGGACAGAGATTGAACACTGAAGCTTTCTTT. Encoded protein: CASSSGQRLNTEAFF.

The J gene is TRBJ2-2, the V gene TRBV28, with TRBD2 identical over 8 bases. Germline lookup yields CDR1 MDHEN and CDR2 SYDVKM. Trimming at V came to 3 bases and at J to 2 bases, leaving 2 bases not matched to a gene. The CDR3 is made up of 15 amino acids. The CDR3 loop reads CASSFAGGNTGELFF. CDR3 nucleotides: TGTGCCAGCAGTTTCGCGGGGGGAAACACCGGGGAGCTGTTTTTT. The whole variable domain, remainder taken from reference TRBV28 and TRBJ2-2, is DVKVTQSSRYLVKRTGEKVFLECVQDMDHENMFWYRQDPGLGLRLIYFSYDVKMKEKGDIPEGYSVSREKKERFSLILESASTNQTSMYLCASSFAGGNTGELFFGEGSRLTVL.

The V and J genes are TRBV6-5 and TRBJ2-6; no clear D. Germline loops: CDR1 MNHEY, CDR2 SVGAGI. The CDR3 sequence is 14 residues long. Trimming took off 6 bases at V and 0 bases at J, with 6 bases between the two ends. The CDR3 is CASRPVSGANVLTF. Written as DNA, the CDR3 is TGTGCCAGCAGGCCAGTCTCTGGGGCCAACGTCCTGACTTTC.

J is TRBJ2-7 and V is TRBV2; D unclear. Trimming took off 2 bases at V and 5 bases at J, with 10 bases between the two ends. From germline, CDR1 is SNHLY and CDR2 FYNNEI. The CDR3 extends over 13 amino acids. CDR3 DNA: TGTGCCAGCAGTGAACGCCCTTTAGACGAGCAGTACTTC. Protein product: CASSERPLDEQYF.

In nucleotides, the CDR3 is TGTGCTAGTGGTTTGCAGGGGCACGGGGAGACCCAGTACTTC. Amino acids: CASGLQGHGETQYF. This chain joins TRBV12-5 and TRBJ2-5, with D perhaps matching TRBD1 (6 bases). V lost 2 bases and J lost 5, with 12 bases in between. This CDR3 comprises 14 residues. Germline CDR1 is LGHNT and CDR2 is FRNRAP.

J is TRBJ1-3 and V is TRBV7-3; 7 positions match TRBD1. The germline V gene has CDR1 SGHTA and CDR2 FQGTGA. CDR3 length: 14 residues. The V and J ends lost 5 bases and 4 bases, in that order; junction bases with no gene match: 5. As DNA, the CDR3 is TGTGCCAGCAGCGAAGGGGGCGCCGGAAACACCATATATTTT. The encoded protein is CASSEGGAGNTIYF.

The CDR3 DNA reads TGTGCCAGCACTACAGGGCTGAACACCGGGGAGCTGTTTTTT. Its protein product is CASTTGLNTGELFF. This chain joins TRBV2 and TRBJ2-2, with D possibly matching TRBD1 (6 bases). The CDR3 has 14 amino acids. Germline V gene lookup returns CDR1 SNHLY and CDR2 FYNNEI. Trimming left V 7 bases short and J 1 base short, with 10 bases between.

This chain connects TRBV5-1 to TRBJ2-1; 7 bases fit TRBD2. The CDR3 is 14 residues long. Trimming cost V 6 bases and J 2 bases; bases outside gene matches: 5. The germline CDR1 and CDR2 sequences are SGHRS and YFSETQ. Here the CDR3 DNA reads TGCGCCAGCAACCCCCTAGCGGCCTACAATGAGCAGTTCTTC. Its protein is CASNPLAAYNEQFF.

The chain couples TRBV7-2 to TRBJ2-3; 7 bases align to TRBD1. The CDR3 is made up of 12 amino acids. Germline CDR1 is SGHTA and CDR2 is FQGNSA. After removal of 1 base from V and 14 bases from J, the junction contained 6 bases not matched to a gene. CDR3 sequence reads: CASSLVWTGLYF. In DNA, the CDR3 is TGTGCCAGCAGCTTAGTCTGGACAGGATTGTATTTT.